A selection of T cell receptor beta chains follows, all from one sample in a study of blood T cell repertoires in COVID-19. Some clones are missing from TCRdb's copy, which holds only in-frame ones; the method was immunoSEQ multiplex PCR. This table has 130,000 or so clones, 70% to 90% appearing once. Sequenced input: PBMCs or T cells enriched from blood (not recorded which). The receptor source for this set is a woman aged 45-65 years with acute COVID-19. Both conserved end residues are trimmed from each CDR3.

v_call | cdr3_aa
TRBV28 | ASGTSGRGDGTEQY
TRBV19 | ASSIGTPNEQF
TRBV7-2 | ASSPQGDQPQH
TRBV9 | ASSGTSGRATGELF
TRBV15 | ATSRSREIQETQY
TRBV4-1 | ASSQTWGTASYEQY
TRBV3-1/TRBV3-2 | ASSSRGTDSGNTIY
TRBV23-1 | ASSYSAREGCTGELF
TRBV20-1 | SASGQGNQPQH
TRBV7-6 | ASSLAPGANTEAF
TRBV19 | ASSIARDQPQH
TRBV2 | ASGVARGRTEAF
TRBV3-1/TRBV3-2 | ASSPGLALVYEQY
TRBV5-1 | ASSLAGPSSYNEQF
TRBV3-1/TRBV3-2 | ASRQLAGGRGTDTQY
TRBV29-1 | SVLRGFTEAF
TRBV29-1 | SVRWGARGEQY
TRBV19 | ASRRQGSYEQY
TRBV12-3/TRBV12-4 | ASSLGQNNEQF
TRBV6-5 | ASRSPDREGYT
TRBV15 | ATSQGANRYEQY
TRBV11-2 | ASSRILSGRRADTQY
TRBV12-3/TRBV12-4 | ASSLSGRRFV
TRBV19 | ASSIVSGSSYEQY
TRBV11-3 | ASSLVKNTGELF
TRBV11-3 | ASSPRELPSSSYNEQF
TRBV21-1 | ASSKAFFGQGSCEQY
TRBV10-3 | AANSEQETQY
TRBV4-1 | ASSQDKASGSGETQY
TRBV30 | AWSGSYEQY
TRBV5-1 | ASSLYGDRSNEQF
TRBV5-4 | ASSSDLNTIY
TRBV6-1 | ASSESATTALRQY
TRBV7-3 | ASSLGAGAYNEQF
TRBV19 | ASSPRLSGSYEQY
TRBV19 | ASSIVAGGNEQF
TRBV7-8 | ASSSDRGTEAF
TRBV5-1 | ASSLGTLATGELF
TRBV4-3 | ASSQTGLVSTDTQY
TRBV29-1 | SVGGQNQPQH
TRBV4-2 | ASSQGGRLYGYT
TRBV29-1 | SVDPRGANNEQF
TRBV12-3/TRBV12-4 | ASKTTGNYGYT
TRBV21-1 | ARLMTVTHEQY
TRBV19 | ASRSPNYNEQF
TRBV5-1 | ASSWGQGRRTYEQY